The present T cell receptor beta chain was sequenced within a study of OX40 agonist ivuxolimab in advanced cancers. General observations from the study: Normalized T-cell clonal expansion was also low in a subset of nonresponders. CD8+ T cells (on average) carried more expanded clones than CD4+ T cells.

Measured with immunoSEQ multiplex PCR; TCRdb has only the in-frame clones, and not every one. The sample includes about 12,000 clones, 80% to 90% of them seen just once. CDR3 length: 13 residues. As for this clone: What it binds is unknown.

This TCR came from an adult with an advanced solid tumor such as melanoma, head and neck, liver or kidney cancer. The starting material was CD4+ or CD8+ T cells sorted from blood, obtained in a trial of the OX40 agonist ivuxolimab. The rearrangement links TRBV21-1 to TRBJ2-7. TRBV21-1 corresponds to a pseudogene. In DNA, the CDR3 is TGTGCCAGTCAGAGGGACGGGGCCTACGAGCAGTACTTC. This translates into CASQRDGAYEQYF.